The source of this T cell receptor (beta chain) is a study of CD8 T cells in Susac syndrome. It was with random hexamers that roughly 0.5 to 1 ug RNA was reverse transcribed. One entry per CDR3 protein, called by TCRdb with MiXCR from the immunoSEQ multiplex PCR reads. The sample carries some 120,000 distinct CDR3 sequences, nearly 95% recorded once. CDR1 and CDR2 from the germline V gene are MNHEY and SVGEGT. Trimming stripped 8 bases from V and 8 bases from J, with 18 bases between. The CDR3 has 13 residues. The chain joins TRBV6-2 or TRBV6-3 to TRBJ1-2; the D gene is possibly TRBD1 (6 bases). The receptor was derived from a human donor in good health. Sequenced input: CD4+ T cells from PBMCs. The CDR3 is CASAKQGQEGYTF. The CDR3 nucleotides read TGTGCCAGCGCCAAGCAGGGGCAGGAGGGCTACACCTTC.